Detailed here is one TCR beta chain. The sample originates from a study of shared clonotypes between healthy human individuals. Sequencing used immunoSEQ multiplex PCR; TCRdb keeps in-frame clones, though not all of them. The data contain 490,000 or so clones, around three quarters of them singletons. The CDR3 has 15 residues. Losses at the gene ends were 2 bases for V and 4 bases for J; bases not matched to a gene: 6. Germline CDR1 reads SGHAT; CDR2 reads FQNNGV. The chain is built from TRBV11-2 and TRBJ2-7, with TRBD2 identical over 9 bases. The receptor's source is a woman aged 40 to 49 in good health. Some clones in this sample may be carry-over from other donors' samples. Sequencing used PBMCs. In nucleotides, the CDR3 is TGTGCCAGCAGCTTATGGCTAGCGGGAATTTACGAGCAGTACTTC. This encodes CASSLWLAGIYEQYF. Full variable domain (rest looked up from reference TRBV11-2 and TRBJ2-7): EAGVAQSPRYKIIEKRQSVAFWCNPISGHATLYWYQQILGQGPKLLIQFQNNGVVDDSQLPKDRFSAERLKGVDSTLKIQPAKLEDSAVYLCASSLWLAGIYEQYFGPGTRLTVT.